Sequencing of this TCR beta chain was carried out in a study of blood T cell repertoires in COVID-19. In the study overall: The cDNA or gDNA used as material had been derived from T cells, B-cell-depleted T cells, or PBMCs.

Germline values: CDR1 SGHTA, CDR2 FQGNSA. The CDR3 loop spans 14 amino acids. V gave up 1 base and J gave up 4 bases, with 11 bases separating them. Measured with immunoSEQ multiplex PCR; TCRdb has only the in-frame clones, and not every one. This sample has around 400,000 clones, with about 90% found just once. While infection was still active, Seattle patients were enrolled and then followed longitudinally. Remarks on this clone: This CDR3 is also generated by other DNA sequences in the sample.

J is TRBJ2-7 and V is TRBV7-2; no firm D call. Sequences were obtained from peripheral blood. The clonotype comes from a woman aged 25 to 39 with COVID-19, enrolled during active disease. Here the CDR3 reads CASSLDPSPYEQYF. The DNA for the CDR3 is TGTGCCAGCAGCTTAGACCCTAGTCCTTACGAGCAGTACTTC.